This T cell receptor (beta chain) was recorded in a study of beta chain features in type 1 diabetes (dated 2018 in TCRdb). Turning to the overall study: No differences in mean age, gender distribution, total cell number or subset yield were found between patients and healthy donors. A total of roughly 98,000,000 sorted cells were examined across all samples, and RNA yield correlated strongly with the number of cells per subset. The study compared TCRB repertoires of sorted circulating CD4+ T cell subsets between recently diagnosed type 1 diabetes patients and matched healthy donors. Regulatory and stem cell-like memory subsets were obtained from only 8 patients and roughly eight healthy donors, while naive and central memory subsets were obtained from all 28 donors.

What the study reported, not specific to this receptor: Type 1 diabetes patients showed a moderate but significant shortening of TCRB CDR3 length in all four CD4+ subsets. Because cDNA rather than genomic DNA was sequenced, highly expressing activated cells could have been over-represented, although no difference in activation and CD3 levels was found between groups. Naive, central memory and regulatory TCRB repertoires appeared more similar among patients than among healthy donors. Fewer insertions and more nucleotide deletions at VDJ recombination sites were observed in patients with type 1 diabetes, implying thymic rearrangement abnormalities. Because small numbers of individuals were included in the HLA sub-analyses, any influence of HLA type on TCRB rearrangement was left unresolved. Shorter templates might be favored by PCR, yet because patient and control samples were amplified and corrected together, any such skew would affect both groups equally.

Each donor gave one peripheral blood draw, averaging about 120 mL, which was collected into heparinised tubes. Using a panel that included CD45RO, CCR7, CD25, CD127, CD95 and CD27, naive, central memory, regulatory and stem cell-like memory CD4+ T cells were sorted on a BD FACSAria II. A purity above 95% was achieved for all sorted populations. PBMCs were isolated right away by Lymphoprep density gradient centrifugation and were stained directly, without culture. So that batch effects would be minimized, each experiment stained and sorted samples in pairs, pairing one healthy donor with one patient. In the case of this clone: Its binding antigen is unknown. No clone much larger than this one lies a single base away; base qualities are absent.

The entire isolated RNA was reverse transcribed using the High Capacity cDNA Reverse Transcription Kit, and thus expressed TCRB transcripts were sequenced. Deep immunoSEQ sequencing was applied to naive, central memory and regulatory T cell samples, giving an average of about 3.6 million total reads per sample. Sorted cells were lysed in RLT buffer, and RNA was extracted using DNase-treated RNeasy Micro or Mini kits according to cell number. To prevent cross-contamination, every cell subset was processed on its own, while patient and healthy donor samples were processed together. TCRB sequences were amplified from cDNA with the immunoSEQ multiplex PCR, producing 87-bp fragments spanning the CDR3 region. Sequencing of the amplicons was performed on the Illumina HiSeq platform. As for the original processing: Synthetic template baselines were used to correct PCR bias computationally, reads within Hamming distance 2 were collapsed together, and singletons that could not be merged were discarded. Reads were aligned against IMGT so that V, D and J genes, CDR3 length and insertions or deletions at six rearrangement sites could be assigned. Within each subset, clonotype counts were normalized to sorted cell number, after which true diversity and Gini coefficients were computed with the tcR R package. The overlap coefficient, calculated on TCRB nucleotide sequences, was used to quantify repertoire sharing. Out-of-frame TCRB sequences from naive cells were analyzed to stand in for the pre-selection repertoire. Entries here come from immuneACCESS through TCRdb and include only in-frame sequences with V and J called. Some clones fail to appear in such tables; in the studies checked, an unresolved V gene covers under half of the shortfall, and the cause of the remainder is unknown. That table furnishes V, J and clone size, whereas the DNA furnished D and trimming. In all, the sample holds over 700,000 clones, and 17% of those were seen once. In total, the top ten clones hold around 0.02% of the sample.

The CDR3, cysteine through phenylalanine, is 12 amino acids long. Of the read, only the CDR3 DNA is kept; its 36 bases are in frame from base 1. CDR1 and CDR2 are drawn from the germline V gene: SGDLS, YYNGEE. Trimming at the junction amounts to 3 bases on V and 7 bases on J, and the germline ends lie 10 bases apart. This TCR came from a woman aged 18-30 years in good health. The V gene is TRBV9 and the J gene is TRBJ2-5, with the D gene call left open. Sample: naive CD4+ T cells from blood. Taken with the paper, the label for cell subset or site translates to: true naive CD4+ T cells. For the CDR3, the sequence is CASSDLKGTQYF. The base sequence is TGTGCCAGCAGCGACTTAAAAGGGACCCAGTACTTC.